This T cell receptor (beta chain) was identified in a study of OX40 agonist ivuxolimab in advanced cancers. The data were produced by immunoSEQ multiplex PCR, yet TCRdb's version contains in-frame clones alone and is incomplete. The sample lists some 70,000 clones; about 85% were seen once. V was clipped by 7 bases and J by 3 bases; unmatched bases: 12. The CDR3 totals 16 residues. In germline, CDR1 is LNHDA, CDR2 SQIVND (reference sequence). The gene calls are TRBV19 and TRBJ2-3, with 8 bases fitting TRBD1. The sequencing here drew on CD4+ or CD8+ T cells sorted from blood, taken in a trial of the OX40 agonist ivuxolimab. This receptor was taken from an adult with an advanced solid tumor such as melanoma, head and neck, liver or kidney cancer. The CDR3 reads CASNSPGQALTDTQYF. The CDR3 DNA sequence: TGTGCCAGTAATTCCCCGGGACAGGCCCTTACAGATACGCAGTATTTT.